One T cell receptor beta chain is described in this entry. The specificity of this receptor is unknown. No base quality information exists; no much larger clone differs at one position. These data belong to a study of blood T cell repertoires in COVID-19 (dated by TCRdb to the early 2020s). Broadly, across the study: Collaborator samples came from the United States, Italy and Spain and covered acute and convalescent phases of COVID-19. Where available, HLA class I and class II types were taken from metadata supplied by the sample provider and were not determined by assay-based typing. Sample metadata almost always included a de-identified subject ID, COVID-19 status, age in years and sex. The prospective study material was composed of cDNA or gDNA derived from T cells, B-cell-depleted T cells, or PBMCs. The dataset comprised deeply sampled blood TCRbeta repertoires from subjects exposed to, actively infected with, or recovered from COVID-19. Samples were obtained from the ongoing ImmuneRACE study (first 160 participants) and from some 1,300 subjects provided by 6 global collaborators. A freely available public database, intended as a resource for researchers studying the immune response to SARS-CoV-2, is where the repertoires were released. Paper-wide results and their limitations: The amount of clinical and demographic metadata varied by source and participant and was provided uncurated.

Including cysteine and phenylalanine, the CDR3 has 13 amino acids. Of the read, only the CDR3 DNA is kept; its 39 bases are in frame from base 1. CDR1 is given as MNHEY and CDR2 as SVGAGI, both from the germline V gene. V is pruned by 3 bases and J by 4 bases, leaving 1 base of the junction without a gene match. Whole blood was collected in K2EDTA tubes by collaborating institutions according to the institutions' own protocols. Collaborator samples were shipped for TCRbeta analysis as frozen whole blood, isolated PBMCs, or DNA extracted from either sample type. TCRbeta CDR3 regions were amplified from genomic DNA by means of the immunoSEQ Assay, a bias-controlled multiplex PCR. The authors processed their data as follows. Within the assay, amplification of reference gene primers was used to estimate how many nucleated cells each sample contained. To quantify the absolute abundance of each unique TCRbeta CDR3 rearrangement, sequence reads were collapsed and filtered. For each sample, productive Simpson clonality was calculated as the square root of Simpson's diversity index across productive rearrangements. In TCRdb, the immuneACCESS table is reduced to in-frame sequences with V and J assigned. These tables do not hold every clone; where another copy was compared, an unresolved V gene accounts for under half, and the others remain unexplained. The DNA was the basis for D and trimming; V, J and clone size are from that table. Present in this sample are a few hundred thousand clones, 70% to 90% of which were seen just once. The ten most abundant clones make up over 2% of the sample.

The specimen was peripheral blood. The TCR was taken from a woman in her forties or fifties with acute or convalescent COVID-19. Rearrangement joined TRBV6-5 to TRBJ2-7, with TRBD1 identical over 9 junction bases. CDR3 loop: CASSYGTGYEQYF. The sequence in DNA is TGTGCCAGCAGTTATGGGACAGGGTACGAGCAGTACTTC.